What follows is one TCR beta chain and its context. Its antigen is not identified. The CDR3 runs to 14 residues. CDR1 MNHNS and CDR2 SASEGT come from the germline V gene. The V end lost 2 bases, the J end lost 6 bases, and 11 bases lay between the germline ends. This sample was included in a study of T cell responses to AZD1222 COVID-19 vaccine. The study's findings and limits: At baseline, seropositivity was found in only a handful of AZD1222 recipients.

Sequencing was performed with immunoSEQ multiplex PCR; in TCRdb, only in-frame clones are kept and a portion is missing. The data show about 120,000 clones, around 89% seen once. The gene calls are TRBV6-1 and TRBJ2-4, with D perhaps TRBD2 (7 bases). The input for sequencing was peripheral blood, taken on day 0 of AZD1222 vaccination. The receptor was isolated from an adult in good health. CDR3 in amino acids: CASSEWGGGNIQYF. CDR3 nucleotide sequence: TGTGCCAGCAGTGAATGGGGGGGCGGAAACATTCAGTACTTC.